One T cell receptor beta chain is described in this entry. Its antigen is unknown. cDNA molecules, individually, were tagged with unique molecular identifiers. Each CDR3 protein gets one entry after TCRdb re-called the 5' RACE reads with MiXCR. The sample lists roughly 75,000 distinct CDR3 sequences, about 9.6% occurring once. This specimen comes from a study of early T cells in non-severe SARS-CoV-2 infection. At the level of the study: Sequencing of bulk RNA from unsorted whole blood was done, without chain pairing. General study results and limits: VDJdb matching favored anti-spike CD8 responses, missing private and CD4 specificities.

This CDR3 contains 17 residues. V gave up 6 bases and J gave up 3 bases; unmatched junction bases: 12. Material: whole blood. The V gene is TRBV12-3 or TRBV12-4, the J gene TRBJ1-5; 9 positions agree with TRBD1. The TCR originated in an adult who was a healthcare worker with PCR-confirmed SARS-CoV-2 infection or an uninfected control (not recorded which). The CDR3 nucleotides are TGTGCCAGCAGCAAAGGGACAGGGATGTTTGTCAATCAGCCCCAGCATTTT. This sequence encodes CASSKGTGMFVNQPQHF.